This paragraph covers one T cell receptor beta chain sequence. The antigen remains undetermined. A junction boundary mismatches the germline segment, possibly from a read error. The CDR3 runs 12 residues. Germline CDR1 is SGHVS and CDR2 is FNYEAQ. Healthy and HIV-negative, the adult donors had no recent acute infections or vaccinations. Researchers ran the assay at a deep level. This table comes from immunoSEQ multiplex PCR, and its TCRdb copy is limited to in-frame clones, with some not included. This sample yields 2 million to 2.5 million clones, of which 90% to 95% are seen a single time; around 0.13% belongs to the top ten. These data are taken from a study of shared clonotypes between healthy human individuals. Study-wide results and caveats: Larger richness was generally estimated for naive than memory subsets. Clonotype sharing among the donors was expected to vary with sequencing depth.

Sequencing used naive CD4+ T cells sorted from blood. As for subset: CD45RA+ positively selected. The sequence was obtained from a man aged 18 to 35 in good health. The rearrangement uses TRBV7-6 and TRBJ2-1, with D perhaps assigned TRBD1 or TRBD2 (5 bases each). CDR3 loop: CASSSQGDERFF. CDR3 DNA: TGTGCCAGCAGCTCGCAGGGAGACGAGCGGTTCTTC.